The sample holds a few counts of the clone carrying this T cell receptor beta chain. These data originate in a study of PD-1 and CTLA-4 blockade in melanoma. Germline values: CDR1 MNHEY, CDR2 SVGAGI. The CDR3 is 15 amino acids. The trim removed 2 bases at V and 4 bases at J, leaving 0 bases unmatched. The repertoire was sequenced with immunoSEQ multiplex PCR; TCRdb's copy has only in-frame clones and lacks some. Among under 20,000 clones listed, about two thirds were seen once. This sample comprised CD8+ T cells from peripheral blood, obtained from a patient given anti-PD-1 treatment. J is TRBJ2-1 and V is TRBV6-5; TRBD2 matches at 12 bases. The clonotype originates from a human donor with melanoma. This CDR3 is CASSYGLAGYNEQFF. The CDR3 DNA reads TGTGCCAGCAGTTACGGACTAGCGGGGTACAATGAGCAGTTCTTC.